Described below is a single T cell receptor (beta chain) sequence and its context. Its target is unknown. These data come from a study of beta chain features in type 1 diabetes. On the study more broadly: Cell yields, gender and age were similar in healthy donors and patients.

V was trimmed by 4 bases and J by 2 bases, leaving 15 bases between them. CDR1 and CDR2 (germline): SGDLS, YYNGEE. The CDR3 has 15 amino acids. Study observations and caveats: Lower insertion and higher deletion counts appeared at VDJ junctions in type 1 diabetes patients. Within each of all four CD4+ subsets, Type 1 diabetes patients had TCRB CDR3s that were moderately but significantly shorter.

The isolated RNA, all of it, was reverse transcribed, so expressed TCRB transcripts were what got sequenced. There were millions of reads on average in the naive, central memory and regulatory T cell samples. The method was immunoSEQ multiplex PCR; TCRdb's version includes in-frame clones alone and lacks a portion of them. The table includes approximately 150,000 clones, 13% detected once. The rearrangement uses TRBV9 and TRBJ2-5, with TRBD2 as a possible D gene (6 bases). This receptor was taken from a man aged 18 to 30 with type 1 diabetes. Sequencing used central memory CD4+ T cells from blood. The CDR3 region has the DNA TGTGCCAGCAGCCTCAGCGGGCTCGGTCAAGAGACCCAGTACTTC. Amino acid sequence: CASSLSGLGQETQYF.